This T cell receptor beta chain was sequenced during a study of blood T cell repertoires in COVID-19. The CDR3 loop spans 14 amino acids. V dropped 7 bases and J dropped 10 bases, with 20 bases sitting between them. The germline V gene has CDR1 SQVTM and CDR2 ANQGSEA. Measured with immunoSEQ multiplex PCR; TCRdb has only the in-frame clones, and not every one. The table shows over 150,000 clones, with 80% to 90% occurring only once. The receptor was isolated from an older woman with COVID-19, enrolled during active disease. What was sequenced was peripheral blood. V usage is TRBV29-1 and J usage is TRBJ1-6; D is undetermined. CDR3: CSGRAREFGSPLHF. The CDR3 DNA sequence: TGCAGCGGGAGGGCCCGGGAGTTCGGGTCACCCCTCCACTTT.